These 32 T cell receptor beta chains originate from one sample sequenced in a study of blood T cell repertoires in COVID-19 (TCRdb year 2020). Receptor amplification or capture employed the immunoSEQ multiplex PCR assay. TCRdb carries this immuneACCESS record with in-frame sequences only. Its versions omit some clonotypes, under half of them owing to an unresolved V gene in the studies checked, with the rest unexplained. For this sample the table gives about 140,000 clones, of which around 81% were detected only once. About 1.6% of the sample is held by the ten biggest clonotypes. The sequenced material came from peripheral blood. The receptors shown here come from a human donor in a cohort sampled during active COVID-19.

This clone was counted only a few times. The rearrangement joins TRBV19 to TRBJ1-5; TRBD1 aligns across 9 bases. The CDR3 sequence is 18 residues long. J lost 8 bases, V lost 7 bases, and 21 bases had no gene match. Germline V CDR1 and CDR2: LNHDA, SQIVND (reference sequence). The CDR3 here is CASTDTVGTGRLVKPQHF. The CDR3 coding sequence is TGTGCCAGTACCGACACTGTAGGGACAGGGCGTCTTGTAAAGCCCCAGCATTTT.

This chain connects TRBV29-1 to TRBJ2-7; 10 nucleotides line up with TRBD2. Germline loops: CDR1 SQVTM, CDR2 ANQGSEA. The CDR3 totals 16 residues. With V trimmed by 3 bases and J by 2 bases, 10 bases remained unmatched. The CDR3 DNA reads TGCAGCGTTGACGACGCGGCTAGCGGGGGCACCTACGAGCAGTACTTC. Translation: CSVDDAASGGTYEQYF.

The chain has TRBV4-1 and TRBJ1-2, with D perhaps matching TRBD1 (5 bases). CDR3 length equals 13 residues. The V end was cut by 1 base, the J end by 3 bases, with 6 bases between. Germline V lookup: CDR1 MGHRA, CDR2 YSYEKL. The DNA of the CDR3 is TGCGCCAGCAGCCAAGTGACAGACTATGGCTACACCTTC. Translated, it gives CASSQVTDYGYTF.

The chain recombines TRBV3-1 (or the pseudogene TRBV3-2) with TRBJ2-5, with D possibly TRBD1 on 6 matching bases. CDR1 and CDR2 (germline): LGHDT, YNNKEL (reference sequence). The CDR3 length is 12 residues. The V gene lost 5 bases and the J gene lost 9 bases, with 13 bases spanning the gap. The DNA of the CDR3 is TGTGCCAGCAGCGGGGACAAGGTGGCCCAGTACTTC. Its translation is CASSGDKVAQYF.

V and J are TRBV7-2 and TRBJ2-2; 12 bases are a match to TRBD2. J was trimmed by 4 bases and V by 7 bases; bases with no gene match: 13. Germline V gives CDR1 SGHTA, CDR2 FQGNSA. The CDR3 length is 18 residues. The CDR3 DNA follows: TGTGCCAGCACCCACAGGACTAGCGGGGCGACGGGCACCGGGGAGCTGTTTTTT. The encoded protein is CASTHRTSGATGTGELFF. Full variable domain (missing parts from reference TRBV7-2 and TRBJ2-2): GAGVSQSPSNKVTEKGKDVELRCDPISGHTALYWYRQSLGQGLEFLIYFQGNSAPDKSGLPSDRFSAERTGGSVSTLTIQRTQQEDSAVYLCASTHRTSGATGTGELFFGEGSRLTVL.

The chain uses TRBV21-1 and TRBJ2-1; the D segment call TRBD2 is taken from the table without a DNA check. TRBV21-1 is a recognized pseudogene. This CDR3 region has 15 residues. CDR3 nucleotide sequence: TGTGCCAGCAACAAGCGGGAGGGTAACTACAATGAGCAGTTCTTC. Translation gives CASNKREGNYNEQFF.

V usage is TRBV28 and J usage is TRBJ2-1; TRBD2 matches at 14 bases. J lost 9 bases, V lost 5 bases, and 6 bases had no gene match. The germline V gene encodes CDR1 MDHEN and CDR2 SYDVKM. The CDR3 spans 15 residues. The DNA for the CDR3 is TGTGCCAGCAGTGGGGGGACTAGCGGGAGAGGTGAGCAGTTCTTC. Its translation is CASSGGTSGRGEQFF.

CDR3 loop: CASSQDMNRGTEAFF. The CDR3 DNA is TGCGCCAGCAGCCAAGATATGAACAGGGGTACTGAAGCTTTCTTT. The chain joins TRBV4-3 to TRBJ1-1, with 7 bases that match TRBD1. V was clipped by 0 bases and J by 5 bases; unmatched bases: 6. Germline V CDR1 and CDR2: LGHNA, YSLEER. The CDR3 extends over 15 amino acids.

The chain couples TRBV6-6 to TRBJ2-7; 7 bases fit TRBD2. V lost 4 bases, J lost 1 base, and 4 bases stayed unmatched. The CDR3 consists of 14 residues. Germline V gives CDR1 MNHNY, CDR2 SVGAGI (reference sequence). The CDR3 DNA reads TGTGCCAGCAGTTGGGGGGGGGATTCCTACGAGCAGTACTTC. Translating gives CASSWGGDSYEQYF.

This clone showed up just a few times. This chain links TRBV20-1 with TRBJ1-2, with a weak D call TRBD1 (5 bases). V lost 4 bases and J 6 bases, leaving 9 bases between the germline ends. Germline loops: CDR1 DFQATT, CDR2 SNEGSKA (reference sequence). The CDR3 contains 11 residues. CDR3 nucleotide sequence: TGCAGTGCTACTGAAGGGGATGGCTACACCTTC. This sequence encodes CSATEGDGYTF.

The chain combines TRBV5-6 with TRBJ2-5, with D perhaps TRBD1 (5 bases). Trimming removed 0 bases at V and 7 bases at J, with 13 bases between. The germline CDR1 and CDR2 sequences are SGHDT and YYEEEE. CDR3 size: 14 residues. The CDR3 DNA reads TGTGCCAGCAGCTTGGCCGGGCCTCAGGGGACCCAGTACTTC. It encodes CASSLAGPQGTQYF.

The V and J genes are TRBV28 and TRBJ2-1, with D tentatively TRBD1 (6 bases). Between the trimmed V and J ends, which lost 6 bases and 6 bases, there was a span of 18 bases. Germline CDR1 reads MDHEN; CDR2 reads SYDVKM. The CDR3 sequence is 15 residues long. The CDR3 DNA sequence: TGTGCCAGCAGCTCCGACTCGAAAGGGGGCAATGAGCAGTTCTTC. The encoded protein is CASSSDSKGGNEQFF.

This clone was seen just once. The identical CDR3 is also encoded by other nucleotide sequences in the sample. DNA of the CDR3: TGTGCCAGCAGCTCCCAGGGGTACGAGCAGTACTTC. It encodes CASSSQGYEQYF. This sequence joins TRBV11-2 and TRBJ2-7; D is possibly TRBD1 (6 bases). This CDR3 comprises 12 residues. The V gene's germline CDR1 is SGHAT and CDR2 FQNNGV. V shed 4 bases and J shed 4 bases, with 8 bases lying between them. Filled out from reference TRBV11-2 and TRBJ2-7, the complete variable domain reads EAGVAQSPRYKIIEKRQSVAFWCNPISGHATLYWYQQILGQGPKLLIQFQNNGVVDDSQLPKDRFSAERLKGVDSTLKIQPAKLEDSAVYLCASSSQGYEQYFGPGTRLTVT.

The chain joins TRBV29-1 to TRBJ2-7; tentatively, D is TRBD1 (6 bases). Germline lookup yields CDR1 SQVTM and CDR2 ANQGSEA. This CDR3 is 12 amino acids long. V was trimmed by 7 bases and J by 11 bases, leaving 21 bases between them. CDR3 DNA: TGCAGCGAAGGACAGACCGTTACGTCGGAGTACTTC. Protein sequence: CSEGQTVTSEYF.

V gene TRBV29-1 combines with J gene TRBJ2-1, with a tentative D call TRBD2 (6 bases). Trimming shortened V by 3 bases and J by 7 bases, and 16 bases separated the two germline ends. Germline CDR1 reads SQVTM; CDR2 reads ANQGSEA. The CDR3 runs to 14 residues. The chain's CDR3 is CSVEPGERWNEQFF. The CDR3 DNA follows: TGCAGCGTTGAGCCGGGGGAGAGGTGGAATGAGCAGTTCTTC.

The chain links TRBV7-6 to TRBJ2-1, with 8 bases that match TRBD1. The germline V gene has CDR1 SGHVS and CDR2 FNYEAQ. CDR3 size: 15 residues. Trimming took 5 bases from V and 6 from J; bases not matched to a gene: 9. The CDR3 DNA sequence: TGTGCCAGCAGCCACGCGCAGGGGGCAGGCAATGAGCAGTTCTTC. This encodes CASSHAQGAGNEQFF.

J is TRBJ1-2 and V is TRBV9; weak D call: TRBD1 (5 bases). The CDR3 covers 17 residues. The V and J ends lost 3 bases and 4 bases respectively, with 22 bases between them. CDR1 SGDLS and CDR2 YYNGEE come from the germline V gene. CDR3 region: CASSGIERGGKGYGYTF. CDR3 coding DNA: TGTGCCAGCAGCGGTATAGAAAGGGGCGGTAAAGGCTATGGCTACACCTTC.

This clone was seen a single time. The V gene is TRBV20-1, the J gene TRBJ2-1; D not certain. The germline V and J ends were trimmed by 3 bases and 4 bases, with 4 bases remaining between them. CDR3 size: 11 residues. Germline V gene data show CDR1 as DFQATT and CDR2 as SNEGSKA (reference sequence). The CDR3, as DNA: TGCAGTGCTAGCCAATACAATGAGCAGTTCTTC. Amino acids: CSASQYNEQFF.

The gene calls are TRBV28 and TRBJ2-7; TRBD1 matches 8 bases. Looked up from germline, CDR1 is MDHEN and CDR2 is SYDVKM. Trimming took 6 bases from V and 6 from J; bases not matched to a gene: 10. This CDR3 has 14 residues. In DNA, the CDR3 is TGTGCCAGCAGCCTTACTGTCAGGGGGCTCGAGCAGTACTTC. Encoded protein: CASSLTVRGLEQYF. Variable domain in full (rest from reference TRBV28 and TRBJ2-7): DVKVTQSSRYLVKRTGEKVFLECVQDMDHENMFWYRQDPGLGLRLIYFSYDVKMKEKGDIPEGYSVSREKKERFSLILESASTNQTSMYLCASSLTVRGLEQYFGPGTRLTVT.

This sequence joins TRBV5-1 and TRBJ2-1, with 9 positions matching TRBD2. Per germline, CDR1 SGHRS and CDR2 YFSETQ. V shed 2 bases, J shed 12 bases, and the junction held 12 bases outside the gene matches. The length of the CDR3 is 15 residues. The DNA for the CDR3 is TGCGCCAGCAGCTTAGAAGCGGGAGGATGGTCTGCGCAGTTCTTC. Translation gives CASSLEAGGWSAQFF.

Written as DNA, the CDR3 is TGTGCCAGTAGATCAGGACAGATTCTTAACTATGGCTACACCTTC. Encoded protein: CASRSGQILNYGYTF. The chain uses TRBV19 and TRBJ1-2; D perhaps matches TRBD1 (6 bases). Per germline, CDR1 LNHDA and CDR2 SQIVND (reference sequence). Trimming took 6 bases from V and 1 from J, leaving 15 bases between them. The CDR3 is 15 residues long.

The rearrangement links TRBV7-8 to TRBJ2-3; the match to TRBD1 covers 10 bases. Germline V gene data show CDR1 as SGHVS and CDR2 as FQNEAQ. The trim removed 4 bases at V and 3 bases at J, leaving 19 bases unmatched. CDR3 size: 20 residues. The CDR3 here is CASSYPGTGVKLLNTDTQYF. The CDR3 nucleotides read TGTGCCAGCAGCTATCCCGGGACAGGGGTGAAATTGTTGAATACAGATACGCAGTATTTT.

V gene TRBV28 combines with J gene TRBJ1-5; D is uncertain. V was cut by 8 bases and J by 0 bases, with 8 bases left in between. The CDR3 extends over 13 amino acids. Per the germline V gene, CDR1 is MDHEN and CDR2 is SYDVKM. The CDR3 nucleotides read TGTGCCAGCGGCGGTTATAGCAATCAGCCCCAGCATTTT. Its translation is CASGGYSNQPQHF.

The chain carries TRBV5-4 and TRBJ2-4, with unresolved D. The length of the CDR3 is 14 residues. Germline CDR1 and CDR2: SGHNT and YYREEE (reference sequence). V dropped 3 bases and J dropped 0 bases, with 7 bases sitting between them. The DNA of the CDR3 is TGTGCCAGCAGCTCCCCCCAAGCCAAAAACATTCAGTACTTC. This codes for CASSSPQAKNIQYF.

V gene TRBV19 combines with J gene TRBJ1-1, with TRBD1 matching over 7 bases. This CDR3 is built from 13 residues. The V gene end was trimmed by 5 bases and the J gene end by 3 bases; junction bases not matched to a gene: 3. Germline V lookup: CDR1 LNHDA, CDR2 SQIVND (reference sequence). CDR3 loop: CASSSQGDTEAFF. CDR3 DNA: TGTGCCAGTAGTTCCCAGGGGGACACTGAAGCTTTCTTT.

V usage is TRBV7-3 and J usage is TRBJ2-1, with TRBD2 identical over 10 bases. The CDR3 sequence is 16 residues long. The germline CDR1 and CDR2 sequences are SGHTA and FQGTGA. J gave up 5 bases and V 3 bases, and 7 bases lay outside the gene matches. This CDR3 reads CASSLLAGAGHNEQFF. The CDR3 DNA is TGTGCCAGCAGCTTGCTAGCGGGAGCTGGTCACAATGAGCAGTTCTTC.

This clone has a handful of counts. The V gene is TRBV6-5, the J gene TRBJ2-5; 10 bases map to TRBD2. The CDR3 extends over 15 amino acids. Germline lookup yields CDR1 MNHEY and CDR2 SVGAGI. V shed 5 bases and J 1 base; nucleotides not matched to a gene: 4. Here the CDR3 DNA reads TGTGCCAGCAGTAGGGTAGCGGGAGGCCAAGAGACCCAGTACTTC. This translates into CASSRVAGGQETQYF.

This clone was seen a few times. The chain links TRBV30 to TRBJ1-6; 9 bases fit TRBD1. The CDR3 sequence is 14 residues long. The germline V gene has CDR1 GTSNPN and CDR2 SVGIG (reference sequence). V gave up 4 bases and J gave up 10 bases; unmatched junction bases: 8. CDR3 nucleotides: TGTGCCTGGAACACACAGGGGGCTGGATCACCCCTCCACTTT. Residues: CAWNTQGAGSPLHF.

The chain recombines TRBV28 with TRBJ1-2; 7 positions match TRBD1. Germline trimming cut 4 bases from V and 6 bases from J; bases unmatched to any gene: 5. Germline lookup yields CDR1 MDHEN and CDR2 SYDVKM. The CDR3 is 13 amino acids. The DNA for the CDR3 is TGTGCCAGCAGTTCGGGACAGCAGGATGGCTACACCTTC. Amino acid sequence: CASSSGQQDGYTF.

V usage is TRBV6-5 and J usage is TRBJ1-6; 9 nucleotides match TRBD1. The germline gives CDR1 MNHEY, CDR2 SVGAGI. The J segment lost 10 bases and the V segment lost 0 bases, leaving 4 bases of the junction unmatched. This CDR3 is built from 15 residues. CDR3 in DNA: TGTGCCAGCAGTTACTCGATGACAGGGGGATCACCCCTCCACTTT. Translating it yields CASSYSMTGGSPLHF.

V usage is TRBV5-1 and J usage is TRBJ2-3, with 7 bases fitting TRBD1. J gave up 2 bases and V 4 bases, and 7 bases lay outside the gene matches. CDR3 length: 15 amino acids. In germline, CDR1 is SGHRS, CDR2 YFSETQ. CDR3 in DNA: TGCGCCAGCAGCCCTAGGGACAGCTCCACAGATACGCAGTATTTT. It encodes CASSPRDSSTDTQYF. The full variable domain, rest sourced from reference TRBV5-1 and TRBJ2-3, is KAGVTQTPRYLIKTRGQQVTLSCSPISGHRSVSWYQQTPGQGLQFLFEYFSETQRNKGNFPGRFSGRQFSNSRSEMNVSTLELGDSALYLCASSPRDSSTDTQYFGPGTRLTVL.

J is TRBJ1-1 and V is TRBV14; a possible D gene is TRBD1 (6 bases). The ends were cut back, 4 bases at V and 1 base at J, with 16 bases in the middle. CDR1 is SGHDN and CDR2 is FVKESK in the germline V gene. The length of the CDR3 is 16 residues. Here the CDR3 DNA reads TGTGCCAGCAGCCCTCCAGGGGCCCTTCGGAACACTGAAGCTTTCTTT. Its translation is CASSPPGALRNTEAFF.